These 16 T cell receptor beta chains originate from one sample sequenced in a study of blood T cell repertoires in COVID-19. Using immunoSEQ multiplex PCR, the repertoire was profiled, and TCRdb retains in-frame clones only, with some absent. The sample carries more than 95,000 clones, about four fifths recorded once. Sequencing was performed on peripheral blood. These receptors were taken from an elderly woman with active or convalescent COVID-19.

This chain uses TRBV24-1 with TRBJ2-7; 11 nucleotides align to TRBD1. The CDR3 runs to 15 residues. Germline CDR1 reads KGHDR; CDR2 reads SFDVKD. The J segment lost 6 bases and the V segment lost 4 bases, leaving 7 bases of the junction unmatched. CDR3 DNA: TGTGCCACCAGTGACAGGACAGGGGGCGTCTCCGAGCAGTACTTC. This encodes CATSDRTGGVSEQYF.

The genes are TRBV5-6 and TRBJ2-3, with D maybe TRBD1 (7 bases). V dropped 3 bases and J dropped 4 bases, with 18 bases sitting between them. The CDR3 is 16 amino acids. Germline V gives CDR1 SGHDT, CDR2 YYEEEE. CDR3 amino acids: CASSSLQGSGADTQYF. The CDR3 DNA follows: TGTGCCAGCAGCTCATTACAGGGGTCGGGGGCAGATACGCAGTATTTT.

The chain combines TRBV18 with TRBJ2-7; maybe TRBD2 (6 bases). CDR1 and CDR2 (germline): KGHSH, LQKENI. The V and J ends lost 3 bases and 5 bases respectively, with 14 bases between them. CDR3 length: 14 amino acids. CDR3 in amino acids: CASSPGGGSNEQYF. CDR3 DNA: TGTGCCAGCTCACCGGGAGGAGGTAGTAACGAGCAGTACTTC.

This chain uses TRBV4-3 with TRBJ1-3; D might be TRBD1 (5 bases). This CDR3 comprises 16 residues. V was clipped by 0 bases and J by 4 bases, with 13 bases between them. In germline, CDR1 is LGHNA, CDR2 YSLEER. CDR3 nucleotide sequence: TGCGCCAGCAGCCAAGACTACCACTGGACAGGAAACACCATATATTTT. Its translation: CASSQDYHWTGNTIYF.

V is TRBV27 and J is TRBJ2-7, with 7 bases matching TRBD2. The CDR3 is made up of 13 amino acids. The germline V gene has CDR1 MNHEY and CDR2 SMNVEV (reference sequence). The V gene end was trimmed by 2 bases and the J gene end by 3 bases; junction bases not matched to a gene: 1. CDR3 sequence: CASSLGEGYEQYF. The CDR3 DNA reads as TGTGCCAGCAGTTTAGGGGAGGGCTACGAGCAGTACTTC.

This chain connects TRBV5-4 to TRBJ2-7; weak D call: TRBD1 (6 bases). CDR1 is SGHNT, CDR2 YYREEE, per germline (reference sequence). V was shortened by 4 bases and J by 0 bases, with 11 bases between the two germline ends. This CDR3 has 14 residues. The CDR3 loop is CASSPRGSSYEQYF. The CDR3 nucleotides read TGTGCCAGCAGCCCTAGGGGGAGCTCCTACGAGCAGTACTTC.

The chain joins TRBV19 to TRBJ1-6; tentatively, D is TRBD1 (6 bases). With 7 bases removed from V and 7 bases from J, the gap between germline ends came to 17 bases. Germline-derived CDR1 and CDR2 are LNHDA and SQIVND (reference sequence). This CDR3 has 15 amino acids. The CDR3 DNA reads TGTGCCAGTACCAATGGATGGGGGCGAAATTCACCCCTCCACTTT. This translates into CASTNGWGRNSPLHF. Complete variable domain (other parts from reference TRBV19 and TRBJ1-6): DGGITQSPKYLFRKEGQNVTLSCEQNLNHDAMYWYRQDPGQGLRLIYYSQIVNDFQKGDIAEGYSVSREKKESFPLTVTSAQKNPTAFYLCASTNGWGRNSPLHFGNGTRLTVT.

The V and J genes are TRBV5-1 and TRBJ1-6; D gene ambiguous. V was shortened by 0 bases and J by 6 bases, with 7 bases between the two germline ends. Germline V gene lookup returns CDR1 SGHRS and CDR2 YFSETQ. This CDR3 has 14 amino acids. For the CDR3, the DNA is TGCGCCAGCAGCTTGGGTGGGCCTAATTCACCCCTCCACTTT. As protein: CASSLGGPNSPLHF.

This rearrangement joins TRBV18 to TRBJ1-6; D is ambiguous. The length of the CDR3 is 13 residues. Trimming cost V 2 bases and J 8 bases, with 7 bases left between them. CDR1 and CDR2 from the germline V gene are KGHSH and LQKENI. This CDR3 reads CASSPSSDSPLHF. CDR3 coding DNA: TGTGCCAGCTCACCATCGAGTGATTCACCCCTCCACTTT.

The chain combines TRBV3-1 (or the pseudogene TRBV3-2) with TRBJ1-1; D possibly corresponds to TRBD1 (6 bases). CDR3 length: 16 residues. V lost 4 bases to trimming and J lost 0 bases, with 15 bases between them. Germline CDR1 reads LGHDT; CDR2 reads YNNKEL (reference sequence). CDR3 in amino acids: CASSRYGTPMNTEAFF. CDR3 DNA sequence: TGTGCCAGCAGCCGCTACGGGACACCGATGAACACTGAAGCTTTCTTT.

The V call is TRBV7-2, the J call TRBJ2-1, with TRBD2 as a possible D gene (7 bases). V was pared by 1 base and J by 6 bases, with 16 bases between. The CDR3 is 16 amino acids. From germline, CDR1 is SGHTA and CDR2 FQGNSA. The CDR3 DNA is TGTGCCAGCAGCTTAGTGGGGGGGCCCGCGGCCAATGAGCAGTTCTTC. Its translation: CASSLVGGPAANEQFF.

The V call is TRBV5-1, the J call TRBJ2-2; 10 bases agree with TRBD2. Germline-derived CDR1 and CDR2 are SGHRS and YFSETQ. V lost 4 bases to trimming and J lost 2 bases; unmatched junction nucleotides: 2. CDR3 length: 15 amino acids. The CDR3 region has the DNA TGCGCCAGCAGCCTAGCGGGAGTTAACACCGGGGAGCTGTTTTTT. The encoded protein is CASSLAGVNTGELFF.

V and J are TRBV30 and TRBJ1-5; D ambiguous. There are 14 residues in the CDR3. V was shortened by 4 bases and J by 3 bases, with 13 bases between the two germline ends. In germline, CDR1 is GTSNPN, CDR2 SVGIG (reference sequence). DNA of the CDR3: TGTGCCTGGAAAGGAGAGGGCTTCAATCAGCCCCAGCATTTT. This codes for CAWKGEGFNQPQHF.

This chain uses TRBV7-3 with TRBJ2-7; tentative D call: TRBD2 (6 bases). V was trimmed by 0 bases and J by 3 bases, leaving 9 bases between them. The CDR3 totals 14 residues. Per the germline V gene, CDR1 is SGHTA and CDR2 is FQGTGA. The CDR3 is CASSLTGSGYEQYF. As DNA, the CDR3 is TGTGCCAGCAGCTTAACCGGGAGCGGCTACGAGCAGTACTTC.

The chain employs TRBV29-1 and TRBJ1-1; 9 nucleotides align to TRBD1. The V and J ends lost 7 bases and 1 base, in that order; junction bases with no gene match: 13. Germline V gene data show CDR1 as SQVTM and CDR2 as ANQGSEA. This CDR3 comprises 16 residues. The CDR3 nucleotides read TGCAGCGCCCCCCGGGACAGGGTCGGGACGAACACTGAAGCTTTCTTT. Residues: CSAPRDRVGTNTEAFF.

V and J are TRBV6-5 and TRBJ2-7, with D maybe TRBD2 (6 bases). V lost 5 bases and J 5 bases, leaving 13 bases between the germline ends. The CDR3 runs 13 residues. Germline V gene data show CDR1 as MNHEY and CDR2 as SVGAGI. Written as DNA, the CDR3 is TGTGCCAGCAGTAGGCCCTCTAGCGACGAGCAGTACTTC. This encodes CASSRPSSDEQYF.